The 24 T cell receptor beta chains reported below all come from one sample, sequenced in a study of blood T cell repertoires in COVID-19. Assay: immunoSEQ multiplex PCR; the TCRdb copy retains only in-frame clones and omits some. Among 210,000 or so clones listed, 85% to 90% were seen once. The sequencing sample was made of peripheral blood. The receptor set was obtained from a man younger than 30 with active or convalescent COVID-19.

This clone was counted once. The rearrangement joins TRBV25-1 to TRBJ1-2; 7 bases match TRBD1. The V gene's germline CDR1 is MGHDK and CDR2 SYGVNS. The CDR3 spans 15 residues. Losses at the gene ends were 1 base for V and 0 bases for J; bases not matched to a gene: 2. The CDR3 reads CASSELGGPNYGYTF. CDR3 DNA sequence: TGTGCCAGCAGTGAATTAGGGGGCCCTAACTATGGCTACACCTTC.

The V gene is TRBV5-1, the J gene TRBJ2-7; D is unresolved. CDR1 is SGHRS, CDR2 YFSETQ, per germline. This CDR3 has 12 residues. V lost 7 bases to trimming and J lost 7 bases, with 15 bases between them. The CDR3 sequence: CASYIDSWEQYF. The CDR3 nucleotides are TGCGCCAGCTATATAGATTCGTGGGAGCAGTACTTC.

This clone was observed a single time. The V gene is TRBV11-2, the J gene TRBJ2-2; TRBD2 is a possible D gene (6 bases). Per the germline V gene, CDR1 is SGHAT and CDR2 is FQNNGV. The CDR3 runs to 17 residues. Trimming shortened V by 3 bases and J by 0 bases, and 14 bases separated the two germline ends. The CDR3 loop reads CASSFNRDSANTGELFF. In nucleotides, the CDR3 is TGTGCCAGCAGCTTCAACCGGGACTCTGCGAACACCGGGGAGCTGTTTTTT.

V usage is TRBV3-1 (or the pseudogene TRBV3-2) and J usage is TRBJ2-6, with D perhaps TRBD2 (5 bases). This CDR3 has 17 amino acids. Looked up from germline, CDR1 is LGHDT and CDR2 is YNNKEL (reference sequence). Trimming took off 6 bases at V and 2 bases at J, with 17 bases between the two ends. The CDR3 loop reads CASRGLREFPGANVLTF. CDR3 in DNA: TGTGCCAGCAGAGGACTTCGCGAGTTCCCTGGGGCCAACGTCCTGACTTTC.

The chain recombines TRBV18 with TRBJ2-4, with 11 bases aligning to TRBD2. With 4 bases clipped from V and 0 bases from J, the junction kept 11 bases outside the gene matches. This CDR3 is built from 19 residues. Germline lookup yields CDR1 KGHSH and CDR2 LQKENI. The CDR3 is CASSLFLTSGNLAKNIQYF. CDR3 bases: TGTGCCAGCTCACTTTTCTTGACTAGCGGGAACCTAGCCAAAAACATTCAGTACTTC. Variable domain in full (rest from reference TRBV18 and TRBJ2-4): NAGVMQNPRHLVRRRGQEARLRCSPMKGHSHVYWYRQLPEEGLKFMVYLQKENIIDESGMPKERFSAEFPKEGPSILRIQQVVRGDSAAYFCASSLFLTSGNLAKNIQYFGAGTRLSVL.

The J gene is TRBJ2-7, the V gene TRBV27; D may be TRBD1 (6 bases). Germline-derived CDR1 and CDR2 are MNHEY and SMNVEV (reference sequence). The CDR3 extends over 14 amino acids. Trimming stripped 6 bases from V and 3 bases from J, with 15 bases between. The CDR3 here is CASSPNRVIYEQYF. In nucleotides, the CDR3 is TGTGCCAGCAGCCCTAACAGGGTAATCTACGAGCAGTACTTC.

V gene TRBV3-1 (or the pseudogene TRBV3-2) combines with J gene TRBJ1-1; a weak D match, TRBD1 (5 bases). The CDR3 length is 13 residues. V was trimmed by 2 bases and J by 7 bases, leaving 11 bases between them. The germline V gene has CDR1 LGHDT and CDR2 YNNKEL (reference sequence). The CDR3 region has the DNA TGTGCCAGCAGCCAAATCAGGGTTGGTGAAGCTTTCTTT. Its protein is CASSQIRVGEAFF.

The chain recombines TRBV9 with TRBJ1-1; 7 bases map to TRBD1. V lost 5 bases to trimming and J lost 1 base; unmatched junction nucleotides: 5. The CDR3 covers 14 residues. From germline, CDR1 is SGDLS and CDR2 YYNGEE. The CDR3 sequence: CASSAGGTNTEAFF. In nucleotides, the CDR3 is TGTGCCAGCAGTGCAGGGGGGACGAACACTGAAGCTTTCTTT.

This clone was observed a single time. The CDR3, as DNA: TGCGCCAGCAGCCAAGATTTGCGGCAGATTATCACAGATACGCAGTATTTT. The encoded protein is CASSQDLRQIITDTQYF. This chain joins TRBV4-3 and TRBJ2-3; the D is unclear. The CDR3 totals 17 residues. CDR1 and CDR2 (germline): LGHNA, YSLEER. V was clipped by 0 bases and J by 2 bases, with 15 bases between them.

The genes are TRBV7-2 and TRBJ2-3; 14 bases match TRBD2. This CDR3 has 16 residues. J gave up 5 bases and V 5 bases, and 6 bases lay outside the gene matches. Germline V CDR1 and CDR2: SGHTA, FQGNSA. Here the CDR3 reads CASSTAGTSGRDTQYF. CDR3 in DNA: TGTGCCAGCAGCACCGCCGGGACTAGCGGGAGAGATACGCAGTATTTT.

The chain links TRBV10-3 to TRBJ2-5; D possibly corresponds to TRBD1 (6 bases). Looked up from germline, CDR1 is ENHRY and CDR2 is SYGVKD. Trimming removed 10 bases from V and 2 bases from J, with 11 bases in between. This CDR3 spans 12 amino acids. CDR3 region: CATGVKQETQYF. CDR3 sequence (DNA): TGTGCCACAGGGGTGAAGCAAGAGACCCAGTACTTC.

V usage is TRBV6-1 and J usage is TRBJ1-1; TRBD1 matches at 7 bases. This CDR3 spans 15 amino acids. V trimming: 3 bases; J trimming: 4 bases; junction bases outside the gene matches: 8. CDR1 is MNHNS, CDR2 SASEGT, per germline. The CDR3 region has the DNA TGTGCCAGCAGTGAGCAGGGACAGCTAAGCACTGAAGCTTTCTTT. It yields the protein CASSEQGQLSTEAFF.

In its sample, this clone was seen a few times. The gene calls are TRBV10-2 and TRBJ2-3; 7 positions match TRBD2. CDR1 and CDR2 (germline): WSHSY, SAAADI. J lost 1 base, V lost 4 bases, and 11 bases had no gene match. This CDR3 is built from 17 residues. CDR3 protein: CASSGPGLAERTDTQYF. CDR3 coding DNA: TGCGCCAGCAGTGGTCCGGGGCTAGCGGAGCGCACAGATACGCAGTATTTT.

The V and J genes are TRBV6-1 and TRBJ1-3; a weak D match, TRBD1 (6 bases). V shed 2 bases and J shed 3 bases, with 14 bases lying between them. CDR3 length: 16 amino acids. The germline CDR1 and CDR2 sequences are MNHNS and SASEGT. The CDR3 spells CASSERDTKYGNTIYF. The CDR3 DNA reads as TGTGCCAGCAGTGAACGGGACACGAAATATGGAAACACCATATATTTT.

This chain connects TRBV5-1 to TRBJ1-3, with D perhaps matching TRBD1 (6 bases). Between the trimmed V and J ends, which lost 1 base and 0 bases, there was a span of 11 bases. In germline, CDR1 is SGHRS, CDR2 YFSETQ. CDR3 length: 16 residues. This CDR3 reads CASSLTGKPSGNTIYF. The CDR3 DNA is TGCGCCAGCAGCTTGACAGGGAAACCCTCTGGAAACACCATATATTTT.

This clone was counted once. CDR3 coding DNA: TGTGCCAGCAGTTACACGGGACAGGGGGCTGGAGGAGAGCTGTTTTTT. Residues: CASSYTGQGAGGELFF. The rearrangement joins TRBV6-5 to TRBJ2-2; TRBD1 matches at 12 bases. The V gene's germline CDR1 is MNHEY and CDR2 SVGAGI. The CDR3 spans 16 residues. V was clipped by 2 bases and J by 11 bases; unmatched bases: 9.

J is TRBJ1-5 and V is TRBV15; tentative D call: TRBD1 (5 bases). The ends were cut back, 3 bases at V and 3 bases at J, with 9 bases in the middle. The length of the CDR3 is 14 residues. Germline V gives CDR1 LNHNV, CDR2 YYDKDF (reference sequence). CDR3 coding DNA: TGTGCCACCAGCAGCAGGGCAGACAATCAGCCCCAGCATTTT. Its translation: CATSSRADNQPQHF.

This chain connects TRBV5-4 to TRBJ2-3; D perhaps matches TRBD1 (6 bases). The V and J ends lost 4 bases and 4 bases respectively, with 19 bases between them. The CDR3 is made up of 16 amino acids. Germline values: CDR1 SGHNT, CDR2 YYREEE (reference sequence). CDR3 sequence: CASSQTTGGGADTQYF. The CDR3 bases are TGTGCCAGCAGCCAAACGACAGGTGGAGGTGCAGATACGCAGTATTTT.

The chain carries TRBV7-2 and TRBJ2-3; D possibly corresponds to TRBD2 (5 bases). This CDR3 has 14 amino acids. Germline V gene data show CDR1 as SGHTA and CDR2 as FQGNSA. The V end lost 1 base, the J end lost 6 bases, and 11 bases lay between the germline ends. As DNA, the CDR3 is TGTGCCAGCAGCTTAGGGGTGGGAGTGGATACGCAGTATTTT. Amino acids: CASSLGVGVDTQYF.

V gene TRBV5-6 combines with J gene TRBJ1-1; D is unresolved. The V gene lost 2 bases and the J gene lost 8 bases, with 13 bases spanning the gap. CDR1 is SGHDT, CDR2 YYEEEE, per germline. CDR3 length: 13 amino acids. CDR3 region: CASSFWAGEEAFF. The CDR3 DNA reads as TGTGCCAGCAGCTTTTGGGCAGGCGAGGAAGCTTTCTTT.

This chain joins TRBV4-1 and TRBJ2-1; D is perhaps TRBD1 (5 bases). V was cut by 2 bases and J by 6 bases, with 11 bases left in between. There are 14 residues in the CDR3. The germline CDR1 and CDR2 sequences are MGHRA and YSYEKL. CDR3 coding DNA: TGCGCCAGCAGCCAACAGGGTTTGTCCAATGAGCAGTTCTTC. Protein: CASSQQGLSNEQFF.

The CDR3 spells CASSASGGAGELFF. Written as DNA, the CDR3 is TGTGCCAGCAGCGCCTCAGGGGGTGCCGGGGAGCTGTTTTTT. The chain is built from TRBV7-2 and TRBJ2-2, with 7 bases lining up with TRBD1. V lost 5 bases, J lost 6 bases, and 6 bases stayed unmatched. The CDR3 totals 14 residues. Germline V gives CDR1 SGHTA, CDR2 FQGNSA.

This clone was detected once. The CDR3 sequence is CASSLTTDSYEQYF. Here the CDR3 DNA reads TGTGCCAGCTCACTGACGACTGACTCCTACGAGCAGTACTTC. The rearrangement joins TRBV18 to TRBJ2-7; no definite D call. CDR1 is KGHSH and CDR2 is LQKENI in the germline V gene. V was pared by 4 bases and J by 0 bases, with 10 bases between. This CDR3 has 14 residues.

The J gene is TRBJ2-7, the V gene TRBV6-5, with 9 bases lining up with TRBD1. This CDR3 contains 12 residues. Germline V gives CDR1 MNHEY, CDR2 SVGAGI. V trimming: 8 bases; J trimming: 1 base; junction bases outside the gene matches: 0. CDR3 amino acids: CASGQGSYEQYF. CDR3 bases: TGTGCCAGCGGACAGGGGTCCTACGAGCAGTACTTC.